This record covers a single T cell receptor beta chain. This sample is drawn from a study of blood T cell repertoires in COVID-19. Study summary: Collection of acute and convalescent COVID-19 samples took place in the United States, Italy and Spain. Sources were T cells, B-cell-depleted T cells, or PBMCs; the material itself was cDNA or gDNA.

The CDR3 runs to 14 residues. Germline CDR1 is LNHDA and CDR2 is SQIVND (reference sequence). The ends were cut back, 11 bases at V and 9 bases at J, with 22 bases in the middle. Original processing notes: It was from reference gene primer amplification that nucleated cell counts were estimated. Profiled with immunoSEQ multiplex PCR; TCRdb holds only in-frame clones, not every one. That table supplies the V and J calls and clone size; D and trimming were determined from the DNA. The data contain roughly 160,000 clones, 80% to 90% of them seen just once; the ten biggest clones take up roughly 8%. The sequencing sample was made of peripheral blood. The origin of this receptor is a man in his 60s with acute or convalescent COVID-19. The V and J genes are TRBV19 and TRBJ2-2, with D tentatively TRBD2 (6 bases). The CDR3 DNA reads TGTGCCGTTAGGACTAACGGGAGCTCGCGGGAGCTGTTTTTT. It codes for CAVRTNGSSRELFF.